The T cell receptor beta chain under discussion was sequenced for a study of T cell changes during pregnancy in multiple sclerosis. Assay used: immunoSEQ multiplex PCR; TCRdb lists only in-frame clones, some missing. The sample lists about 75,000 clones, 89% seen once, with roughly 0.9% in the top ten. V lost 6 bases and J lost 4; bases outside the gene matches: 7. The germline V gene encodes CDR1 SGHRS and CDR2 YFSETQ. The CDR3 extends over 14 amino acids. V and J are TRBV5-1 and TRBJ2-5, with 9 bases aligning to TRBD2. The source material was peripheral blood, sampled in the first trimester of pregnancy. The TCR originated in a female donor in good health, enrolled as a control in a pregnancy study. CDR3 coding DNA: TGCGCCAGCAAGGCGGGGGGGCTTAGAGAGACCCAGTACTTC. Translation gives CASKAGGLRETQYF.